This T cell receptor (beta chain) is drawn from a study of CD8+CD57+ T cells in acquired aplastic anemia. Study-wide background: The average for DNA from sorted CD4+ and CD8+ cells was around 3.4 ug. Findings and limits, study-wide: Overlapping CD8+ CDR3 repertoires of patients and controls contained under 35 shared sequences.

V was clipped by 4 bases and J by 2 bases; unmatched bases: 9. The germline V gene has CDR1 MDHEN and CDR2 SYDVKM. The CDR3 loop spans 16 amino acids. Many counts were recorded for this clonotype. Its antigen is undetermined. The template used for profiling TCR beta VDJ and CDR3 was genomic DNA. TCRdb fed the reads into MiXCR, producing one record per CDR3 protein. The sample includes roughly 190,000 distinct CDR3 sequences, around 50% seen only once; the top ten take more than 15%. The genes are TRBV28 and TRBJ1-2; 8 bases are a match to TRBD1. Input material: sorted CD4+, CD8+, or CD8+CD57+ T cells (not recorded which) from PBMCs. The origin of this receptor is a human donor in good health, serving as a control. The CDR3 sequence is CASSSAFWTGNYGYTF. CDR3 coding DNA: TGTGCCAGCAGTTCTGCCTTCTGGACAGGGAACTATGGCTACACCTTC.